Listed below are T cell receptor beta chains from one sample, sequenced in a study of T cell repertoires in cytomegalovirus infection. TCRdb processed the reads anew with MiXCR; each CDR3 protein has one entry. The table has some 300,000 distinct CDR3 sequences, approximately 14% seen once. The sample taken for sequencing was PBMCs. These TCRs come from a human donor in good health (CMV status not recorded). Some clones in this sample may be carry-over from other donors' samples. Each CDR3 is given with its conserved first and last residue. The order of the fields is J gene, V gene, clone size, CDR3 length, D gene, CDR3 DNA, CDR3 protein. The D gene is left open where the match is weak. A clone size is listed for some rows: how often the clone was seen (once, few, many), or a class if it is expanded.

>TRBJ2-1|TRBV6-5|many|11|NA
TGTGCCAGCAGTTACCTCAATGAGCAGTTCTTC
CASSYLNEQFF
>TRBJ1-1|TRBV7-2|many|15|NA
TGTGCCAGCAGCTTTCAGAGGGGCCGGTGGACTGAAGCTTTCTTT
CASSFQRGRWTEAFF
>TRBJ1-2|TRBV12-3/TRBV12-4|NA|14|TRBD1
TGTGCCAGCAAACCGGGACAGGGGGCGCCGGGCTACACCTTC
CASKPGQGAPGYTF
>TRBJ1-6|TRBV3-1|few|15|TRBD1
TGTGCCAGCAACTACAGGGGGCGCGATAATTCACCCCTCCACTTT
CASNYRGRDNSPLHF
>TRBJ2-2|TRBV29-1|NA|12|NA
TGCAGCGTTACGCAGTACACCGGGGAGCTGTTTTTT
CSVTQYTGELFF
>TRBJ2-3|TRBV20-1|few|11|NA
TGCAGTGCCACCGGGACAGATACGCAGTATTTT
CSATGTDTQYF
>TRBJ1-1|TRBV7-9|many|15|NA
TGTGCCAGCAGCTTACTCTCGGGGGGCTTGACTGAAGCTTTCTTT
CASSLLSGGLTEAFF
>TRBJ2-1|TRBV6-1|many|13|NA
TGTGCCAGCAGTGAAGCTGAACCAAATGAGCAGTTCTTC
CASSEAEPNEQFF
>TRBJ2-2|TRBV29-1|few|14|TRBD2
TGCAGCGTTGAACGGGGGGACCCCACCGGGGAGCTGTTTTTT
CSVERGDPTGELFF
>TRBJ2-1|TRBV14|few|15|NA
TGTGCCAGCAGCCTTAGAAGCTATGTAGGCAATGAGCAGTTCTTC
CASSLRSYVGNEQFF
>TRBJ1-2|TRBV7-3|NA|14|NA
TGTGCCAGCAGCTTAAATGGCGGGGATGGGGGCTACACCTTC
CASSLNGGDGGYTF
>TRBJ2-7|TRBV11-2|NA|13|TRBD1
TGTGCCGGCAGCGTGACAGGGGTTGGCGAGCAGTACTTC
CAGSVTGVGEQYF
>TRBJ2-2|TRBV19|many|14|TRBD2
TGTGCCAGTAGTAAGCGGGAGGTCTCCGGGGAGCTGTTTTTT
CASSKREVSGELFF
>TRBJ2-3|TRBV29-1|few|11|NA
TGCAGCGTTGAGAAGTCCAAGGGGCAGTATTTT
CSVEKSKGQYF
>TRBJ2-3|TRBV29-1|few|11|NA
TGCAGCGTTCCGGGCACAGATACGCAGTATTTT
CSVPGTDTQYF
>TRBJ1-2|TRBV28|NA|14|NA
TGTGCCAGCAGTTTTTACGGGGCTAACTATGGCTACACCTTC
CASSFYGANYGYTF
>TRBJ2-5|TRBV2|NA|15|TRBD1
TGTGCCAGCAGTGCTAATGACAGGGCGCGGGAGACCCAGTACTTC
CASSANDRARETQYF
>TRBJ2-3|TRBV10-1|few|13|NA
TGCGCCAGCAGTGAGTCGATCACAGATACGCAGTATTTT
CASSESITDTQYF
>TRBJ2-5|TRBV7-2|many|15|TRBD1
TGTGCCAGCAGCTTGAACGAAAACAGGGGTGAGACCCAGTACTTC
CASSLNENRGETQYF
>TRBJ1-5|TRBV20-1|NA|11|NA
TGCAGTGCGGGGGGTGTTCAGCCCCAGCATTTT
CSAGGVQPQHF
>TRBJ2-1|TRBV14|NA|14|NA
TGTGCCAGCAGCCGACAAGGGATCTTGGTTGAGCAGTTCTTC
CASSRQGILVEQFF
>TRBJ1-4|TRBV12-3/TRBV12-4|NA|12|NA
TGTGCCAGCAGTTTAGCGGGAAAAAAACTGTTTTTT
CASSLAGKKLFF
>TRBJ2-5|TRBV7-8|many|13|NA
TGTGCCAGCAGCTTACCAATCTCCAGAATCCAGTACTTC
CASSLPISRIQYF
>TRBJ2-5|TRBV10-1|few|13|NA
TGCGCCAGCAGTGGGGGACGGGGAGAGACCCAGTACTTC
CASSGGRGETQYF
>TRBJ2-7|TRBV2|NA|13|TRBD2
TGTGCCAGCAGTGTTAGCGGGGATATCGAGCAGTACTTC
CASSVSGDIEQYF
>TRBJ1-6|TRBV28|few|13|NA
TGTGCCAGCAGCGGACGGCTAAATTCACCCCTCCACTTT
CASSGRLNSPLHF
>TRBJ1-1|TRBV7-2|many|12|NA
TGTGCCAGCAGCCCAGCCGCGGCTGAAGCTTTCTTT
CASSPAAAEAFF
>TRBJ2-5|TRBV7-2|many|12|NA
TGTGCCAGCAGGATTGGTTCAGAGACCCAGTACTTC
CASRIGSETQYF
>TRBJ2-7|TRBV7-8|many|14|NA
TGTGCCAGCAGCTTAGGCAGGGGAGTGTACGAGCAGTACTTC
CASSLGRGVYEQYF
>TRBJ1-5|TRBV7-9|many|15|NA
TGTGCCAGCAGCTTAGGCTCGGACTATAATCAGCCCCAGCATTTT
CASSLGSDYNQPQHF
>TRBJ1-2|TRBV7-3|many|13|NA
TGTGCCAGCAGCCCAGGCCAGGGGTTTGGCTACACCTTC
CASSPGQGFGYTF